This TCR beta chain is from a study of shared clonotypes between healthy human individuals. Notes on the study in general: The naive CD4 repertoires of several donors were compared, and around 5.1% of clonotypes were shared.

The ends lost 4 bases at V and 5 bases at J; junction bases unmatched: 9. This CDR3 has 15 residues. Germline V gene lookup returns CDR1 MGHRA and CDR2 YSYEKL. For each subset, genomic DNA was distributed in equal portions over several immunoSEQ plates. Sequencing used immunoSEQ multiplex PCR; TCRdb keeps in-frame clones, though not all of them. The sample lists about 2 million clones; approximately 94% were seen once. Selected positively for CCR7 and CD45RO-negative, naive CD8 cells excluded terminally differentiated effector memory CD45RA+ cells. The study enrolled healthy HIV-negative adults without recent acute infections or vaccinations as donors. As for this clone: The antigen is not known.

The clonotype originates from a man in his late teens or twenties in good health. Sample: naive CD8+ T cells sorted from blood. The chain has TRBV4-1 and TRBJ1-2, with 8 bases aligning to TRBD1. CDR3 loop: CASSRDRGGPYGYTF. DNA of the CDR3: TGCGCCAGCAGCCGAGACAGGGGCGGACCATATGGCTACACCTTC.